This record covers a single T cell receptor (beta chain). Sequencing was performed with immunoSEQ multiplex PCR; in TCRdb, only in-frame clones are kept and a portion is missing. The sample consists of a few hundred thousand clones, nearly 90% of them appearing once. These data originate in a study of blood T cell repertoires in COVID-19. Study as a whole: The study drew acute and convalescent COVID-19 samples from the United States, Italy and Spain.

The Seattle site enrolled patients during active infection and followed them longitudinally. The sequence derives from a woman aged 55 to 70 with COVID-19, enrolled during active disease. Sequencing used peripheral blood.

CDR3 DNA sequence: TGTGCCAGCAGCGCACCCGACTCGCGCAGAACTAATCAGCCCCAGCATTTT. Protein sequence: CASSAPDSRRTNQPQHF. The chain is built from TRBV9 and TRBJ1-5; unclear D gene. In germline, CDR1 is SGDLS, CDR2 YYNGEE. This CDR3 region has 17 residues. Trimming removed 3 bases at V and 4 bases at J, with 20 bases between.